What follows are 5 T cell receptor beta chains derived from one specimen sequenced in a study of shared T cell receptors in the human thymus. Using immunoSEQ multiplex PCR, the repertoire was profiled, and TCRdb retains in-frame clones only, with some absent. Of 550,000 to 800,000 clones in the sample, 80% to 90% were seen once. These data were also filed under a second study, of human thymus T cells.

Sequencing was done on a sample of thymocytes. The receptor set was obtained from a girl under three years old with a congenital heart defect.

This chain joins TRBV7-8 and TRBJ2-5; maybe TRBD2 (6 bases). Trimming stripped 2 bases from V and 5 bases from J, with 24 bases between. The CDR3 has 18 residues. The germline V gene encodes CDR1 SGHVS and CDR2 FQNEAQ. The DNA of the CDR3 is TGTGCCAGCAGCTTAATTCTGGCCGGGTGCGGGGCGGAGGAGACCCAGTACTTC. This codes for CASSLILAGCGAEETQYF.

CDR3 sequence (DNA): TGCGCCAGCAGCCCACGAGGTGGTTATCAGCCCCAGCATTTT. Its translation: CASSPRGGYQPQHF. J is TRBJ1-5 and V is TRBV4-1; unclear D gene. Trimming pared 4 bases from V and 5 bases from J, leaving 12 bases between. Germline V lookup: CDR1 MGHRA, CDR2 YSYEKL. This CDR3 region has 14 residues.

V usage is TRBV5-1 and J usage is TRBJ2-5, with unresolved D. The CDR3 sequence is 14 residues long. Trimming removed 1 base from V and 1 base from J, with 8 bases in between. CDR1 and CDR2 from the germline V gene are SGHRS and YFSETQ. The CDR3 nucleotides are TGCGCCAGCAGCTTGTACATCCCCCAAGAGACCCAGTACTTC. As protein: CASSLYIPQETQYF.

This chain joins TRBV2 and TRBJ1-2, with D hard to call. V dropped 7 bases and J dropped 4 bases, with 10 bases sitting between them. The CDR3 runs 12 residues. Germline lookup yields CDR1 SNHLY and CDR2 FYNNEI. CDR3 region: CASMEVPYGYTF. The CDR3 DNA follows: TGTGCCAGCATGGAGGTCCCCTATGGCTACACCTTC.

In DNA, the CDR3 is TGCAGCGTTGTGTTGGCATCGGGTTTTGACACTGAAGCTTTCTTT. Protein sequence: CSVVLASGFDTEAFF. The chain is built from TRBV29-1 and TRBJ1-1; D ambiguous. This CDR3 spans 15 amino acids. Germline values: CDR1 SQVTM, CDR2 ANQGSEA. The ends were cut back, 4 bases at V and 3 bases at J, with 18 bases in the middle.